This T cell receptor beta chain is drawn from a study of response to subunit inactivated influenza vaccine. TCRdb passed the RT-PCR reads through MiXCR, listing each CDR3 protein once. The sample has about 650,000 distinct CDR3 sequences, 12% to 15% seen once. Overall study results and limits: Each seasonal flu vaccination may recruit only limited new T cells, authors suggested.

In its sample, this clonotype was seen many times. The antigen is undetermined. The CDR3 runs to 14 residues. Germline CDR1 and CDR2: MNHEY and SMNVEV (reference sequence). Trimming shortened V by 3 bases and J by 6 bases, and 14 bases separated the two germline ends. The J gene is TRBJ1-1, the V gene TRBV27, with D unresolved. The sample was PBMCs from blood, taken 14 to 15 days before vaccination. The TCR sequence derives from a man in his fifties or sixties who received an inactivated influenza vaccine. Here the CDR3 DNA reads TGTGCCAGCAGTTTGTTGATAGGATCTTCTGAAGCTTTCTTT. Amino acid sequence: CASSLLIGSSEAFF.